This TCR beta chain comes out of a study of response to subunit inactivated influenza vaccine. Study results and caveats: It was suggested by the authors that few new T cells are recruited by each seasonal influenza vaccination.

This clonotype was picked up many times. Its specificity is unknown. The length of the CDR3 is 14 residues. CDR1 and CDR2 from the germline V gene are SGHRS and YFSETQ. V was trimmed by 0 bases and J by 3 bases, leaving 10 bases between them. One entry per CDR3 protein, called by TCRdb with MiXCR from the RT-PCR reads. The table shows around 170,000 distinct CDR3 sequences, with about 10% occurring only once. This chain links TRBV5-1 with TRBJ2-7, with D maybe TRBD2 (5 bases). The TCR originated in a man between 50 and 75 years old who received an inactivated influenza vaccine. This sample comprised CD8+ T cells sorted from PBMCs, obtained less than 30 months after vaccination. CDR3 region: CASSLDSEGYEQYF. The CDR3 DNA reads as TGCGCCAGCAGCTTGGACAGCGAGGGCTACGAGCAGTACTTC.